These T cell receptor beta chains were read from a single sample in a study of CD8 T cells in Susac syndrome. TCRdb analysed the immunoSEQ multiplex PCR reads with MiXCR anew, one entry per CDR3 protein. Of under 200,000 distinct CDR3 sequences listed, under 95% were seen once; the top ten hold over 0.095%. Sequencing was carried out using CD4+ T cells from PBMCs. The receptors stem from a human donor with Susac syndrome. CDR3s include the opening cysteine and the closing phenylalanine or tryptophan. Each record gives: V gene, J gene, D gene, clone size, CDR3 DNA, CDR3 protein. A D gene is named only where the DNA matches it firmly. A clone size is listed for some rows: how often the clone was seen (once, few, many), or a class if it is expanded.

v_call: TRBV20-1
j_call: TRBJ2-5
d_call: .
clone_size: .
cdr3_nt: TGCAGTGCCCCCGAGGTAGCTTCTGGGGGCGCCCAGTACTTC
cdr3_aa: CSAPEVASGGAQYF

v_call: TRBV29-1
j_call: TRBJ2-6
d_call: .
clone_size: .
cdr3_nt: TGCAGCGTTAGGATCGCCGGGGCCAACGTCCTGACTTTC
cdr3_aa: CSVRIAGANVLTF

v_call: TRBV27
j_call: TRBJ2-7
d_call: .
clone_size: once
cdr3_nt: TGTGCCAGCAGTTTAGCAGCCCCCTACGAGCAGTACTTC
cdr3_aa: CASSLAAPYEQYF

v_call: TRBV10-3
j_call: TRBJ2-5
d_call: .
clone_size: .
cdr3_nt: TGTGCCATCAGTGGAGGGACACCCGTACCCCAAGAGACCCAGTACTTC
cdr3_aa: CAISGGTPVPQETQYF

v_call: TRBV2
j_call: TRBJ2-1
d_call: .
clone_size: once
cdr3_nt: TGTGCCAGCTCCTACTCGAACAATGAGCAGTTCTTC
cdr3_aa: CASSYSNNEQFF

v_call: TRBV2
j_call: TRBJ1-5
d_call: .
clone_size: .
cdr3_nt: TGTGCCAGCAGTGGGGGAACAGGCCGGAATCAGCCCCAGCATTTT
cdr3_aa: CASSGGTGRNQPQHF

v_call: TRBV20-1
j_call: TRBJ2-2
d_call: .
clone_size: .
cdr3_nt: TGCAGTGCTAGCAGGACCGGCGGGGAGCTGTTTTTT
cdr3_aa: CSASRTGGELFF

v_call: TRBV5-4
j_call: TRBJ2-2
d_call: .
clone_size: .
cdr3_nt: TGTGCCAGCAGCCGAGGGGCGCAGGGAAACACCGGGGAGCTGTTTTTT
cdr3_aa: CASSRGAQGNTGELFF

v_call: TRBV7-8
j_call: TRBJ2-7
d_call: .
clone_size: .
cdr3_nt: TGTGCCAGCAGCCCAGGATTTGGCCCACAGGACGAGCAGTACTTC
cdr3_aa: CASSPGFGPQDEQYF

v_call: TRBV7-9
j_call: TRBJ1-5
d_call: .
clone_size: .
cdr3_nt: TGTGCCACCCCCTCTCCAGGGAATCAGCCCCAGCATTTT
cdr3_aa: CATPSPGNQPQHF

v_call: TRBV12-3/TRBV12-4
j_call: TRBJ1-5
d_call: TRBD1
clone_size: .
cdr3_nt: TGTGCCAGCAGTGGGACAGGGGCGGATCAGCCCCAGCATTTT
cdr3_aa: CASSGTGADQPQHF

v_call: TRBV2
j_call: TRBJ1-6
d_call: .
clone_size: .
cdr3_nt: TGTGCCAGCAGTGAAGCGCGGGAGGCTAATTCACCCCTCCACTTT
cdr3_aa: CASSEAREANSPLHF

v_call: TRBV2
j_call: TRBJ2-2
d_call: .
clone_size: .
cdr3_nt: TGTGCCAGCAGACCGGACCTAGCCCGAGGCACCGGGGAGCTGTTTTTT
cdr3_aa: CASRPDLARGTGELFF

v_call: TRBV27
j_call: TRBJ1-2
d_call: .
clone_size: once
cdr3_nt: TGTGCCAGCAGCCCCACGTTTCCTTATGGCTACACCTTC
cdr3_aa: CASSPTFPYGYTF

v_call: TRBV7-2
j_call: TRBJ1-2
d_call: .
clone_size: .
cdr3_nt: TGTGCCAGCAGCCTACGGGCAGGGAGCGGCTACACCTTC
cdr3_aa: CASSLRAGSGYTF

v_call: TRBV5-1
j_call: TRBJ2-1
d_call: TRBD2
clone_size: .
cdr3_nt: TGCGCCAGCAGCCAGAAGGGAGGGCTAGAGCAGTTCTTC
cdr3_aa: CASSQKGGLEQFF

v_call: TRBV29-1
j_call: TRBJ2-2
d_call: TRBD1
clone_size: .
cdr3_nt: TGCAGCGTTGATAGACAGGGAGCCGGGGAGCTGTTTTTT
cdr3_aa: CSVDRQGAGELFF

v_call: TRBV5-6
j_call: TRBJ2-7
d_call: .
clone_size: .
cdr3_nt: TGTGCCAGCAGCCCTCCAAGGGTCAGGGGTTACGAGCAGTACTTC
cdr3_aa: CASSPPRVRGYEQYF

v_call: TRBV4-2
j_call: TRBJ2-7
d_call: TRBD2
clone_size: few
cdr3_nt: TGTGCCAGCAGCCAGCCTCTAGCGGGGGCCTACGAGCAGTACTTC
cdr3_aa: CASSQPLAGAYEQYF

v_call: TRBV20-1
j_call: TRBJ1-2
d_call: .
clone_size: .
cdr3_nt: TGCAGTGCTGCTCGAGTGGGGCGATACGGCGATGATGGCTACACCTTC
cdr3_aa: CSAARVGRYGDDGYTF

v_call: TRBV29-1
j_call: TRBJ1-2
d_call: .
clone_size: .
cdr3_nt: TGCAGCGTTGAAGTCGGCCGATATGGCTACACCTTC
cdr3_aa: CSVEVGRYGYTF

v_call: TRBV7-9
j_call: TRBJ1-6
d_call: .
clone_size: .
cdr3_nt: TGTGCCAGCAGCCAACGCGGTAATACGGGGGCCGGTTCACCCCTCCACTTT
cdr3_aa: CASSQRGNTGAGSPLHF

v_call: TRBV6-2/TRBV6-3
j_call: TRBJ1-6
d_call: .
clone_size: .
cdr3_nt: TGTGCCAGCGAGGAGTGGAAGGCGGCACGAAATTCACCCCTCCACTTT
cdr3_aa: CASEEWKAARNSPLHF

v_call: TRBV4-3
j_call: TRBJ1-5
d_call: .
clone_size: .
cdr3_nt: TGCGCCAGCAGCCAAGATCCGCAGGCCGTGAGTCGTGGGCAGCCCCAGCATTTT
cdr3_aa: CASSQDPQAVSRGQPQHF

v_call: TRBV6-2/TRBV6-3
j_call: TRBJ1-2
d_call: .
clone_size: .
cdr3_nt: TGTGCCACCCGAAGAGACAAAAACTATGGCTACACCTTC
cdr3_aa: CATRRDKNYGYTF

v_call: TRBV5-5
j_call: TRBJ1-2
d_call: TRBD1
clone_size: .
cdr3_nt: TGTGCCAGCAGCTTGGAGGCAGGGGGAGGTTTTGGCTACACCTTC
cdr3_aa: CASSLEAGGGFGYTF

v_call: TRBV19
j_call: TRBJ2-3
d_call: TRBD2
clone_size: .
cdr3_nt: TGTGCCAGTAGTATATCTAGCGGGGGTACAGATACGCAGTATTTT
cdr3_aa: CASSISSGGTDTQYF

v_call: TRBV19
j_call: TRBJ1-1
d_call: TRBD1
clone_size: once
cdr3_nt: TGTGCCAGTACGTGGGACAGTCCTATGAACACTGAAGCTTTCTTT
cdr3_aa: CASTWDSPMNTEAFF

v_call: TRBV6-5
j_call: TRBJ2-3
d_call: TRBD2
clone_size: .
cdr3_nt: TGTGCCAGCAGCCGAACGGGGGGGGAGGATACGCAGTATTTT
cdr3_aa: CASSRTGGEDTQYF

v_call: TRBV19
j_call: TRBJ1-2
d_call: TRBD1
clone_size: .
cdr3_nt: TGTGCCAGTAGTATGACAGGGGCAGATGGCTACACCTTC
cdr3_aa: CASSMTGADGYTF

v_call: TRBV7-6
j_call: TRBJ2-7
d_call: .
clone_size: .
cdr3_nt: TGTGCCAGCAGCTTGGGGGGCCTGACGGTCTACGAGCAGTACTTC
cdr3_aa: CASSLGGLTVYEQYF

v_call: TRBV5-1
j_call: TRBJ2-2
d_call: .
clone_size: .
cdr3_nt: TGCGCCAGCAGCTTTCAAGGGGTTAACACCGGGGAGCTGTTTTTT
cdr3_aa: CASSFQGVNTGELFF

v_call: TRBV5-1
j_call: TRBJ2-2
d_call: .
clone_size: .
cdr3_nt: TGCGCCAGCAGCTTGGCTACGAACACCGGGGAGCTGTTTTTT
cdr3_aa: CASSLATNTGELFF

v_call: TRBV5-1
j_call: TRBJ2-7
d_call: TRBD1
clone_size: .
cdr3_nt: TGCGCCAGCAGCTTGGGGACAGGGGGGTTCCTAGGCTCCTACGAGCAGTACTTC
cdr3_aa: CASSLGTGGFLGSYEQYF

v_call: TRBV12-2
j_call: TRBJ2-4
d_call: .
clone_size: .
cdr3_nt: TGTGCAAGTCGCTTATCTATTGCCGGGACAGTGAGCATTCAGTACTTC
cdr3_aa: CASRLSIAGTVSIQYF

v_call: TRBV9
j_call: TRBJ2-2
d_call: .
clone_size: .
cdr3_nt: TGTGCCAGCAGCATACTATCTCGCGTCGCGAACACCGGGGAGCTGTTTTTT
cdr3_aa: CASSILSRVANTGELFF

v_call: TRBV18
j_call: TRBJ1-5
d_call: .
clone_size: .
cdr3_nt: TGTGCCAGCTCACCAGAACAGGGCTGGATGCTTAATCAGCCCCAGCATTTT
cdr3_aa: CASSPEQGWMLNQPQHF

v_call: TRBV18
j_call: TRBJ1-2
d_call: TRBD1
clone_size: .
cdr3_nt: TGTGCCAGCTCAATTCCTAAACAGGGGCAGAACTATGGCTACACCTTC
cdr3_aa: CASSIPKQGQNYGYTF

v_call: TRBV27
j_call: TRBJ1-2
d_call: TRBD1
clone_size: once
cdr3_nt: TGTGCCAGCTCGAGGGAAAAAGGACAGGCGCTTGGCTACACCTTC
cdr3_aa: CASSREKGQALGYTF

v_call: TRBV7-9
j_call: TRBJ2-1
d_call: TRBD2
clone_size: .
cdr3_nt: TGTGCCAGCAGCCGGGGGGGGGCTTACAATGAGCAGTTCTTC
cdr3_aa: CASSRGGAYNEQFF

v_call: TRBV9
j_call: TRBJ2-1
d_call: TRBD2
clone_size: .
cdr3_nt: TGTGCCAGCAGCACCTTAGCGGGCCTGAACAATGAGCAGTTCTTC
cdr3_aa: CASSTLAGLNNEQFF